The next 32 T cell receptor beta chains were all read from a single sample in a study of OX40 agonist ivuxolimab in advanced cancers. Here immunoSEQ multiplex PCR was the method, and the copy in TCRdb shows in-frame clones only, minus some. The table includes approximately 60,000 clones, approximately 90% detected once. Sequencing was performed on CD4+ or CD8+ T cells sorted from blood, taken in a trial of the OX40 agonist ivuxolimab. The source of these receptors is an adult with an advanced solid tumor such as melanoma, head and neck, liver or kidney cancer.

The CDR3 coding sequence is TGTGCCAGCAGCTTAGCGACGGACCAAGAGACCCAGTACTTC. Translated, it gives CASSLATDQETQYF. The rearrangement links TRBV7-9 to TRBJ2-5; D is ambiguous. Deletions cut 0 bases from V and 0 bases from J, with 5 bases between. CDR3 size: 14 residues. Germline lookup yields CDR1 SEHNR and CDR2 FQNEAQ (reference sequence).

V and J are TRBV5-1 and TRBJ2-5; D is undetermined. Trimming pared 4 bases from V and 0 bases from J, leaving 4 bases between. The CDR3 totals 12 residues. Germline V gives CDR1 SGHRS, CDR2 YFSETQ. This chain's CDR3 is CASSRHQETQYF. For the CDR3, the DNA is TGCGCCAGCAGCCGACACCAAGAGACCCAGTACTTC.

The chain joins TRBV2 to TRBJ2-7; D is unclear. Germline CDR1 and CDR2: SNHLY and FYNNEI. This CDR3 spans 12 amino acids. The germline V and J ends were trimmed by 9 bases and 2 bases, with 11 bases remaining between them. The CDR3 loop reads CASKTGTYEQYF. The CDR3 bases are TGTGCCAGTAAGACTGGTACCTACGAGCAGTACTTC.

The CDR3 region has the DNA TGTGCCATCAGAGTAACACGGACTAGCGGGAAGGCTAGCACAGATACGCAGTATTTT. It is translated as CAIRVTRTSGKASTDTQYF. This chain uses TRBV10-3 with TRBJ2-3; 12 nucleotides agree with TRBD2. V shed 6 bases and J 0 bases; nucleotides not matched to a gene: 13. The CDR3 contains 19 residues. The germline V gene encodes CDR1 ENHRY and CDR2 SYGVKD.

With regard to this clone: The junction does not match germline at one end; this may be a read error. The chain links TRBV12-5 to TRBJ2-7, with 7 positions matching TRBD2. This CDR3 region has 11 residues. Germline V gives CDR1 LGHNT, CDR2 FRNRAP. The CDR3 nucleotides read TGTGCTAGTGGTTTGCCCCCACGGACTAGCTTC. Residues: CASGLPPRTSF.

The chain is built from TRBV5-1 and TRBJ1-2; D might be TRBD1 (5 bases). The V gene lost 4 bases and the J gene lost 3 bases, with 7 bases spanning the gap. The germline V gene has CDR1 SGHRS and CDR2 YFSETQ. This CDR3 comprises 12 residues. The CDR3 sequence: CASSLTDYGYTF. The CDR3 DNA reads TGCGCCAGCAGCCTGACAGACTATGGCTACACCTTC. Full variable domain (outside the CDR3, taken from reference TRBV5-1 and TRBJ1-2): KAGVTQTPRYLIKTRGQQVTLSCSPISGHRSVSWYQQTPGQGLQFLFEYFSETQRNKGNFPGRFSGRQFSNSRSEMNVSTLELGDSALYLCASSLTDYGYTFGSGTRLTVV.

The gene calls are TRBV28 and TRBJ1-5, with no clear D. CDR3 length equals 12 residues. Germline CDR1 is MDHEN and CDR2 is SYDVKM. Trimming pared 3 bases from V and 10 bases from J, leaving 10 bases between. In nucleotides, the CDR3 is TGTGCCAGCAGTTTCCCCCTTTATCCCCAGCATTTT. Its translation is CASSFPLYPQHF.

The chain is built from TRBV21-1 and TRBJ2-7; the table calls TRBD2, which could not be checked here. TRBV21-1 is labeled a pseudogene. This CDR3 region has 14 residues. The CDR3 protein is CASSKVGAPYEQYF. The CDR3 coding sequence is TGTGCCAGCAGCAAAGTAGGAGCGCCCTACGAGCAGTACTTC.

The J gene is TRBJ2-3, the V gene TRBV7-9; the D is unclear. V dropped 3 bases and J dropped 2 bases, with 9 bases sitting between them. The CDR3 is made up of 14 amino acids. From germline, CDR1 is SEHNR and CDR2 FQNEAQ (reference sequence). CDR3 in amino acids: CASSFSSNTDTQYF. CDR3 bases: TGTGCCAGCAGCTTTTCTTCGAACACAGATACGCAGTATTTT.

This chain joins TRBV27 and TRBJ2-7; 9 bases agree with TRBD2. J was trimmed by 1 base and V by 0 bases; bases with no gene match: 1. From germline, CDR1 is MNHEY and CDR2 SMNVEV (reference sequence). This CDR3 comprises 15 residues. CDR3 protein: CASSLSSGRSYEQYF. The CDR3 DNA reads as TGTGCCAGCAGTTTATCGAGCGGGAGGTCCTACGAGCAGTACTTC.

The chain is built from TRBV27 and TRBJ2-1; 9 bases match TRBD2. J gave up 8 bases and V 1 base, and 9 bases lay outside the gene matches. Germline V lookup: CDR1 MNHEY, CDR2 SMNVEV (reference sequence). The CDR3 loop spans 16 amino acids. The CDR3, as DNA: TGTGCCAGCAGTTTATACCCTTATAGCGGGAGTGATGAGCAGTTCTTC. Its protein is CASSLYPYSGSDEQFF.

The gene calls are TRBV5-1 and TRBJ1-1; D gene unclear. There are 13 residues in the CDR3. The V gene's germline CDR1 is SGHRS and CDR2 YFSETQ. V lost 0 bases and J 7 bases, leaving 10 bases between the germline ends. The DNA for the CDR3 is TGCGCCAGCAGCTTGGCCGGGCAGATTGAAGCTTTCTTT. It encodes CASSLAGQIEAFF.

V gene TRBV7-9 combines with J gene TRBJ2-7; the D is unclear. This CDR3 contains 12 residues. CDR1 and CDR2 (germline): SEHNR, FQNEAQ (reference sequence). Deletions cut 5 bases from V and 3 bases from J, with 8 bases between. CDR3 sequence (DNA): TGTGCCAGCAGCGCGAGTCTCTACGAGCAGTACTTC. This gives the protein CASSASLYEQYF. The full variable domain, in which reference TRBV7-9 and TRBJ2-7 provide the parts outside the CDR3, is DTGVSQNPRHKITKRGQNVTFRCDPISEHNRLYWYRQTLGQGPEFLTYFQNEAQLEKSRLLSDRFSAERPKGSFSTLEIQRTEQGDSAMYLCASSASLYEQYFGPGTRLTVT.

This clone appeared once. The rearrangement uses TRBV19 and TRBJ2-7; TRBD2 matches 8 bases. The germline V gene encodes CDR1 LNHDA and CDR2 SQIVND (reference sequence). V shed 1 base, J shed 2 bases, and the junction held 4 bases outside the gene matches. CDR3 size: 15 residues. CDR3 sequence: CASSIVTGGPYEQYF. The CDR3 bases are TGTGCCAGTAGTATAGTGACGGGGGGGCCCTACGAGCAGTACTTC. Based on the CDR3 plus reference TRBV19 and TRBJ2-7, the full variable domain is DGGITQSPKYLFRKEGQNVTLSCEQNLNHDAMYWYRQDPGQGLRLIYYSQIVNDFQKGDIAEGYSVSREKKESFPLTVTSAQKNPTAFYLCASSIVTGGPYEQYFGPGTRLTVT.

The CDR3 nucleotides read TGTGCCATCAGACGAGCGGGAGCCGACTACGAGCAGTACTTC. It specifies CAIRRAGADYEQYF. This chain joins TRBV10-3 and TRBJ2-7; 8 positions agree with TRBD2. The CDR3 contains 14 residues. CDR1 and CDR2 from the germline V gene are ENHRY and SYGVKD. J was trimmed by 3 bases and V by 6 bases; bases with no gene match: 7.

The chain joins TRBV9 to TRBJ2-3; D gene ambiguous. V was cut by 1 base and J by 4 bases, with 13 bases left in between. This CDR3 spans 15 amino acids. Germline CDR1 SGDLS, CDR2 YYNGEE. In DNA form, the CDR3 reads TGTGCCAGCAGCGTAACTTGGTGGGTTTCAGATACGCAGTATTTT. This translates into CASSVTWWVSDTQYF.

V usage is TRBV7-8 and J usage is TRBJ2-5; a possible D gene is TRBD2 (5 bases). From germline, CDR1 is SGHVS and CDR2 FQNEAQ. The V and J ends lost 7 bases and 3 bases respectively, with 18 bases between them. The length of the CDR3 is 15 residues. CDR3 DNA: TGTGCCAGCACTCTCAAAAGGACTTTGGAAGAGACCCAGTACTTC. It is translated as CASTLKRTLEETQYF.

The rearrangement links TRBV7-9 to TRBJ1-4; D call uncertain. The germline V and J ends were trimmed by 4 bases and 4 bases, with 16 bases remaining between them. Per germline, CDR1 SEHNR and CDR2 FQNEAQ (reference sequence). The CDR3 is 16 amino acids. CDR3 region: CASSSNKRTINEKLFF. CDR3 sequence (DNA): TGTGCCAGCAGCTCCAACAAAAGGACCATTAATGAAAAACTGTTTTTT.

The chain is built from TRBV27 and TRBJ2-7; TRBD1 or TRBD2 may be the D gene (5 bases each). The CDR3 spans 13 residues. Trimming shortened V by 5 bases and J by 3 bases, and 11 bases separated the two germline ends. Germline loops: CDR1 MNHEY, CDR2 SMNVEV (reference sequence). CDR3: CASSKGENYEQYF. DNA of the CDR3: TGTGCCAGCAGTAAAGGGGAGAACTACGAGCAGTACTTC.

The J gene is TRBJ1-4, the V gene TRBV9; 9 positions agree with TRBD1. Germline CDR1 is SGDLS and CDR2 is YYNGEE. V shed 4 bases and J 7 bases; nucleotides not matched to a gene: 5. This CDR3 contains 14 residues. DNA of the CDR3: TGTGCCAGCAGCCAACAGGGGGCGGGTGAAAAACTGTTTTTT. Amino acids: CASSQQGAGEKLFF.

The rearrangement links TRBV14 to TRBJ2-1, with D maybe TRBD2 (5 bases). The V and J ends lost 2 bases and 4 bases respectively, with 15 bases between them. CDR1 is SGHDN and CDR2 is FVKESK in the germline V gene. There are 16 residues in the CDR3. CDR3 nucleotides: TGTGCCAGCAGCCAATCCCAAGAGGGTCCTTACAATGAGCAGTTCTTC. It encodes CASSQSQEGPYNEQFF.

As for this clone: Other DNA sequences in the same sample also yield this CDR3. The J gene is TRBJ2-7, the V gene TRBV4-1; maybe TRBD1 (5 bases). Germline-derived CDR1 and CDR2 are MGHRA and YSYEKL. With 0 bases removed from V and 3 bases from J, the gap between germline ends came to 6 bases. The CDR3 sequence is 13 residues long. The CDR3 region has the DNA TGCGCCAGCAGCCAAGATAGGGGCTACGAGCAGTACTTC. Translated: CASSQDRGYEQYF.

Turning to this clone: A read error is the likely source, as a far larger clone sits one nucleotide away. At the DNA level, this CDR3 is encoded by other sequences in the same sample as well. V gene TRBV4-2 combines with J gene TRBJ2-1; 8 positions agree with TRBD1. The junction had 8 bases not matched to a gene; V was cut back by 3 bases and J by 13 bases. The CDR3 extends over 13 amino acids. Germline V gene lookup returns CDR1 LGHNA and CDR2 YNFKEQ. The CDR3 nucleotides are TGTGCCAGCAGCCAGGACAGGGCCGGTGAACAGTTCTTC. It codes for CASSQDRAGEQFF.

This clone was recorded only once. This chain connects TRBV28 to TRBJ1-1; perhaps TRBD1 as D (6 bases). The CDR3 has 14 residues. Between the trimmed V and J ends, which lost 5 bases and 5 bases, there was a span of 15 bases. The germline CDR1 and CDR2 sequences are MDHEN and SYDVKM. DNA for the CDR3: TGTGCCAGCAGTGAAAGGGGGTTTGGGACTGAAGCTTTCTTT. Translation: CASSERGFGTEAFF.

The chain couples TRBV7-5 to TRBJ2-1. TRBV7-5 is labeled a pseudogene. This CDR3 comprises 16 residues. The CDR3 nucleotides are TGTGTCAGAACCCGAACGGTGGGGGTTTCTAGAAATGAGCAGTTCTTC. Protein sequence: CVRTRTVGVSRNEQFF.

The rearrangement links TRBV29-1 to TRBJ2-6, with TRBD2 as a possible D gene (5 bases). The CDR3 consists of 17 residues. V shed 4 bases and J shed 0 bases, with 16 bases lying between them. CDR1 is SQVTM, CDR2 ANQGSEA, per germline. In DNA, the CDR3 is TGCAGCGTTGGTCAGCGAGGAGGTGACTCTGGGGCCAACGTCCTGACTTTC. This encodes CSVGQRGGDSGANVLTF.

This rearrangement joins TRBV18 to TRBJ1-1; weak D call: TRBD1 (6 bases). The CDR3 is 15 amino acids. Germline loops: CDR1 KGHSH, CDR2 LQKENI. V was shortened by 5 bases and J by 5 bases, with 18 bases between the two germline ends. CDR3 in DNA: TGTGCCAGCTCATCTTCCCGGGACACCTATACTGAAGCTTTCTTT. It specifies CASSSSRDTYTEAFF.

This chain connects TRBV2 to TRBJ2-7; TRBD1 matches at 10 bases. Germline CDR1 is SNHLY and CDR2 is FYNNEI. The junction had 16 bases not matched to a gene; V was cut back by 7 bases and J by 4 bases. The CDR3 runs to 17 residues. CDR3 sequence: CASKSRGGDRGIYEQYF. In DNA, the CDR3 is TGTGCCAGCAAGTCGAGGGGAGGGGACAGGGGAATATACGAGCAGTACTTC.

The rearrangement uses TRBV27 and TRBJ1-1; D is undetermined. Trimming stripped 8 bases from V and 2 bases from J, with 12 bases between. CDR3 size: 13 residues. Germline V gives CDR1 MNHEY, CDR2 SMNVEV (reference sequence). The CDR3 region is CASQGGINTEAFF. The CDR3 bases are TGTGCCAGCCAAGGAGGGATTAACACTGAAGCTTTCTTT.

The rearrangement joins TRBV4-3 to TRBJ2-1, with a possible D match to TRBD1 (5 bases). The CDR3 sequence is 15 residues long. The germline V and J ends were trimmed by 0 bases and 8 bases, with 14 bases remaining between them. CDR1 and CDR2 (germline): LGHNA, YSLEER. For the CDR3, the DNA is TGCGCCAGCAGCCAAGACAGGGATGATGACGATGAGCAGTTCTTC. This translates into CASSQDRDDDDEQFF.

The rearrangement joins TRBV14 to TRBJ2-1, with TRBD2 identical over 9 bases. The CDR3 loop spans 17 amino acids. Trimming at V came to 2 bases and at J to 4 bases, leaving 9 bases not matched to a gene. The V gene's germline CDR1 is SGHDN and CDR2 FVKESK. The CDR3 nucleotides read TGTGCCAGCAGCCAATTTACTAGCGGGCCAACATACAATGAGCAGTTCTTC. Residues: CASSQFTSGPTYNEQFF. The full variable domain, its missing parts supplied by reference TRBV14 and TRBJ2-1, is EAGVTQFPSHSVIEKGQTVTLRCDPISGHDNLYWYRRVMGKEIKFLLHFVKESKQDESGMPNNRFLAERTGGTYSTLKVQPAELEDSGVYFCASSQFTSGPTYNEQFFGPGTRLTVL.

V and J are TRBV19 and TRBJ2-1; TRBD2 agrees at 10 bases. V lost 2 bases, J lost 4 bases, and 2 bases stayed unmatched. The CDR3 totals 15 residues. In germline, CDR1 is LNHDA, CDR2 SQIVND (reference sequence). Here the CDR3 reads CASSILAGDYNEQFF. In DNA, the CDR3 is TGTGCCAGTAGTATACTAGCGGGAGATTACAATGAGCAGTTCTTC.